The 5 T cell receptor beta chains in this list originate from one sample, sequenced in a study of a mutant IDH1 vaccine in newly diagnosed glioma. Noted time point: baseline, week 1 (first vaccination visit). Regarding treatment: pre-vaccination baseline after standard-of-care therapy. Assay used: immunoSEQ multiplex PCR; TCRdb lists only in-frame clones, some missing. Of 85,000 to 100,000 clones in the sample, over 75% were seen once. Sequencing used PBMCs, obtained from a glioma patient treated with radiotherapy, temozolomide or both. These receptors were collected from a man in his forties with glioma.

This clone appeared many times. The chain employs TRBV30 and TRBJ1-4; no firm D call. V dropped 2 bases and J dropped 8 bases, with 9 bases sitting between them. The length of the CDR3 is 12 residues. Germline V CDR1 and CDR2: GTSNPN, SVGIG (reference sequence). CDR3: CAWSRVDEKLFF. DNA for the CDR3: TGTGCCTGGAGTAGAGTTGACGAAAAACTGTTTTTT.

The sample holds a few counts of this clone. The chain recombines TRBV5-6 with TRBJ1-4; D is unresolved. This CDR3 has 14 residues. With 4 bases removed from V and 8 bases from J, the gap between germline ends came to 15 bases. The V gene's germline CDR1 is SGHDT and CDR2 YYEEEE. In DNA, the CDR3 is TGTGCCAGCAGCCTGACCTCCAATGCGGAAAAACTGTTTTTT. It yields the protein CASSLTSNAEKLFF.

This clone appeared a few times. The rearrangement joins TRBV2 to TRBJ2-2, with D perhaps TRBD2 (7 bases). There are 14 residues in the CDR3. The V gene lost 6 bases and the J gene lost 6 bases, with 14 bases spanning the gap. Germline CDR1 and CDR2: SNHLY and FYNNEI. CDR3 DNA: TGTGCCAGCAGCGGGGGGCCGATGGCCGGGGAGCTGTTTTTT. It specifies CASSGGPMAGELFF.

V gene TRBV18 combines with J gene TRBJ1-3; 10 bases are shared with TRBD1. Per the germline V gene, CDR1 is KGHSH and CDR2 is LQKENI. This CDR3 is 18 amino acids long. Unmatched junction bases numbered 12, after V lost 6 bases and J lost 1 base. CDR3 amino acids: CASSRGQGLPSSGNTIYF. CDR3 DNA: TGTGCCAGCTCTCGGGGACAGGGGCTACCGAGTTCTGGAAACACCATATATTTT.

The V and J genes are TRBV6-5 and TRBJ1-2; maybe TRBD1 (5 bases). CDR3 size: 14 residues. CDR1 and CDR2 from the germline V gene are MNHEY and SVGAGI. Trimming took off 0 bases at V and 8 bases at J, with 13 bases between the two ends. Here the CDR3 reads CASSYSIGVGGYTF. The DNA for the CDR3 is TGTGCCAGCAGTTACTCGATAGGGGTGGGAGGCTACACCTTC.